The rows below give T cell receptor beta chains drawn from one sample of a study of blood T cell repertoires in COVID-19. The table came from immunoSEQ multiplex PCR; TCRdb's copy has only in-frame clones and leaves some out. The sample consists of 400,000 to 450,000 clones, 70% to 90% of them appearing once. The sample was peripheral blood. Receptors were obtained from a woman aged 40-49 years with COVID-19, enrolled during active disease. CDR3s include the opening cysteine and the closing phenylalanine or tryptophan. The D gene is left open where the match is weak. Size tells how often a clone was seen (once, few, many) or the class of an expanded clone, and some rows leave it out.

-,TRBJ1-6,-,TRBV2,TGTGCCACCGTGGAGGGGATGAGTTCACCCCTCCACTTT,CATVEGMSSPLHF
-,TRBJ2-1,-,TRBV5-1,TGCGCCAGCAGCCCCGACAGCAATGAGCAGTTCTTC,CASSPDSNEQFF
-,TRBJ1-1,-,TRBV12-3/TRBV12-4,TGTGCCAGCAGCAACACCGACACTGAAGCTTTCTTT,CASSNTDTEAFF
few,TRBJ1-2,-,TRBV5-6,TGTGCCAGCAGCTTGGTGGCCAGGGACTATGGCTACACCTTC,CASSLVARDYGYTF
-,TRBJ2-3,TRBD2,TRBV5-6,TGTGCCAGCAGCTTCTGGCGGGGGACAGATACGCAGTATTTT,CASSFWRGTDTQYF
-,TRBJ2-2,-,TRBV7-9,TGTGCCAGCAGCCTTTCTGGGGAGCTGTTTTTT,CASSLSGELFF
-,TRBJ1-2,TRBD1,TRBV6-5,TGTGCCAGCAGTTCGCGAGGGGGCCGGGGCTATGGCTACACCTTC,CASSSRGGRGYGYTF
-,TRBJ1-3,TRBD1,TRBV18,TGTGCCAGCTCACGCGGGACAGGGGGCAGAAACACCATATATTTT,CASSRGTGGRNTIYF
few,TRBJ1-5,-,TRBV28,TGTGCCAGCAGTTTATTCGCGGTTGAGGGCGGGACCCAGCATTTT,CASSLFAVEGGTQHF
-,TRBJ2-7,TRBD1,TRBV11-2,TGTGCCAGCAGCCCCGTTACAGGGGGCAGGAACGAGCAGTACTTC,CASSPVTGGRNEQYF
-,TRBJ2-1,-,TRBV9,TGTGCCAGCAGCGTAGGAGGGTTGGCGGGGTTGGCGGTTTATGAGCAGTTCTTC,CASSVGGLAGLAVYEQFF
-,TRBJ2-3,TRBD2,TRBV29-1,TGCAGCGTTACTACGGGACTAGCGGGAGGGCCAGATACGCAGTATTTT,CSVTTGLAGGPDTQYF
-,TRBJ2-1,TRBD2,TRBV5-4,TGTGCCAGCAGCTCTAGCGGGAGCTCCTACAATGAGCAGTTCTTC,CASSSSGSSYNEQFF
-,TRBJ2-7,-,TRBV7-9,TGTGCCAGCAGCTTATTGGGTGGTCAGAATCTAGACGAGCAGTACTTC,CASSLLGGQNLDEQYF
-,TRBJ2-5,-,TRBV5-1,TGCGCCAGCAGCTTGGGCCTAGTGCCCTCGCCGGTAGAAGAGACCCAGTACTTC,CASSLGLVPSPVEETQYF
-,TRBJ1-2,-,TRBV2,TGTGCCAGCAGTGAAGCGCTTCGGGGTGGAGGCTACACCTTC,CASSEALRGGGYTF
-,TRBJ2-7,-,TRBV15,TGTGCCACCAGCAGAGGGGCGTCAGGGGATTACGAGCAGTACTTC,CATSRGASGDYEQYF
-,TRBJ1-2,-,TRBV12-3/TRBV12-4,TGTGCCAGCGGATACAGGGATGGCTACACCTTC,CASGYRDGYTF
-,TRBJ1-3,TRBD1,TRBV28,TGTGCCAGCAGAACAGGGGCGCGCGGAAACACCATATATTTT,CASRTGARGNTIYF
-,TRBJ2-1,TRBD2,TRBV5-1,TGCGCCAGCAGCTTGGTGGTAGCGGGGGGTGGTGGTGAGCAGTTCTTC,CASSLVVAGGGGEQFF
-,TRBJ1-6,-,TRBV10-3,TGTGCCATCAGACAGGGAGAGGGTTCACCCCTCCACTTT,CAIRQGEGSPLHF
-,TRBJ1-2,-,TRBV5-1,TGCGCCAGCAGCACACGTCACTATGGCTACACCTTC,CASSTRHYGYTF
-,TRBJ1-6,-,TRBV19,TGTGCCAGTAGTATTCTGGGACAAAATTCACCCCTCCACTTT,CASSILGQNSPLHF
-,TRBJ2-1,TRBD2,TRBV11-3,TGTGCCAGCAGCCGGGACTACTCCTACAATGAGCAGTTCTTC,CASSRDYSYNEQFF
-,TRBJ1-1,TRBD1,TRBV6-2/TRBV6-3,TGTGCCAGCAGTTACTCGGCAGGGGGCAAGAACACTGAAGCTTTCTTT,CASSYSAGGKNTEAFF
few,TRBJ1-6,TRBD1,TRBV4-1,TGCGCCAGCAGCCAAGTGGGGACAGGGAATTCACCCCTCCACTTT,CASSQVGTGNSPLHF